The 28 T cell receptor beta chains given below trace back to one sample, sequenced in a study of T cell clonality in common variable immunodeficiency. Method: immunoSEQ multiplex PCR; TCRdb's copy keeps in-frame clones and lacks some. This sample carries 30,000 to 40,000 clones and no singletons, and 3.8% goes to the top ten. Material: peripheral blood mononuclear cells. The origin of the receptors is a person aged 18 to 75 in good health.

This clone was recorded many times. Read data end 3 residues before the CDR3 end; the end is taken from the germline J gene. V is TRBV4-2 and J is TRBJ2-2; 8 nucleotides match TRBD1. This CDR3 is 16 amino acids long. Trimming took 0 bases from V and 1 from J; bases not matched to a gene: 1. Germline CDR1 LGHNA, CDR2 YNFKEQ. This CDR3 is CASSQDGTGNTGELFF. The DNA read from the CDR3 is TGTGCCAGCAGCCAAGACGGGACAGGGAACACCGGGGAG.

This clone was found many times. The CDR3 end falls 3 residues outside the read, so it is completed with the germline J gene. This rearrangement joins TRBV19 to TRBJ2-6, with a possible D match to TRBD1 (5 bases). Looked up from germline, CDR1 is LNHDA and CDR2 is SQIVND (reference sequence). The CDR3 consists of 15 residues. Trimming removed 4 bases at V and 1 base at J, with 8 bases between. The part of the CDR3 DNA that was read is TGTGCCAGTAGTAATCAGGGTTCTGGGGCCAACGTC. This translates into CASSNQGSGANV. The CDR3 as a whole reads CASSNQGSGANVLTF.

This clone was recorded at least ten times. CDR3 DNA (partial): TGCAGTGCTAGAGATCCGCGGGAGACGGGAACAGATACG. This translates into CSARDPRETGTDT. The whole CDR3 is CSARDPRETGTDTQYF. The rearrangement uses TRBV20-1 and TRBJ2-3, with 7 bases lining up with TRBD2. The read gets to within 3 residues of the CDR3 end, and the germline J gene fills in the rest. The CDR3 contains 16 residues. Germline V gives CDR1 DFQATT, CDR2 SNEGSKA (reference sequence). Trimming took 0 bases from V and 3 from J; bases not matched to a gene: 9.

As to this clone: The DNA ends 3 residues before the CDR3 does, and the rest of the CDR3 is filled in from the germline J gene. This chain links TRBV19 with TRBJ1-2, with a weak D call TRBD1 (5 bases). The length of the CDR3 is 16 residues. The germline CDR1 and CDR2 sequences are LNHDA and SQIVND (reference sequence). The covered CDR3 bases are TGTGCCAGTAGTATGAACGGGAGGGAGGGGAAAAACATC. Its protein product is CASSMNGREGKNI. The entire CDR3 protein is CASSMNGREGKNIYTF.

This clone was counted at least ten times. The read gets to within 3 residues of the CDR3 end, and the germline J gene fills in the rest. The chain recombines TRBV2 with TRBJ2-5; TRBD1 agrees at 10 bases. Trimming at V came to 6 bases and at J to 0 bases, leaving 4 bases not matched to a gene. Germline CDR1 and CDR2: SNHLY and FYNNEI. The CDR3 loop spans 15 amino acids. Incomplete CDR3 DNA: TGTGCCAGCAGAACTGGACAGGGGGACCAAGAGACC. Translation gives CASRTGQGDQET. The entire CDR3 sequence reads CASRTGQGDQETQYF.

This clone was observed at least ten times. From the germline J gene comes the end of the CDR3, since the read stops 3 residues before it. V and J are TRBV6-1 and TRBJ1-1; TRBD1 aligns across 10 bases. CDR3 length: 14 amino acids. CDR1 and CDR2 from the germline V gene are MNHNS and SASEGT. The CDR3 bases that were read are TGTGCCAGCAGTGAAAGGGACAGGGGCTCGGGG. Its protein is CASSERDRGSG. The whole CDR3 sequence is CASSERDRGSGAFF.

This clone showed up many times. The sequenced CDR3 bases are TGTGCCAGCTCACCATCGGAGCAGAGCGGTGGCGAA. Its protein product is CASSPSEQSGGE. The whole CDR3 protein reads CASSPSEQSGGEAFF. The chain links TRBV18 to TRBJ1-1; D is undetermined. Read coverage stops 3 residues before the CDR3 terminus; the germline J gene supplies the remainder. Germline loops: CDR1 KGHSH, CDR2 LQKENI. The CDR3 loop spans 15 amino acids.

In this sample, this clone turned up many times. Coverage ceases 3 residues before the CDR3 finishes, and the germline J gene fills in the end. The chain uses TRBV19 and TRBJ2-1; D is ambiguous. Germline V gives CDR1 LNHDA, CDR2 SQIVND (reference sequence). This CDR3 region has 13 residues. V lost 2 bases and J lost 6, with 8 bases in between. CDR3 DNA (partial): TGTGCCAGTAGTATATTAGATGTCAATGAG. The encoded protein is CASSILDVNE. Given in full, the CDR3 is CASSILDVNEQFF.

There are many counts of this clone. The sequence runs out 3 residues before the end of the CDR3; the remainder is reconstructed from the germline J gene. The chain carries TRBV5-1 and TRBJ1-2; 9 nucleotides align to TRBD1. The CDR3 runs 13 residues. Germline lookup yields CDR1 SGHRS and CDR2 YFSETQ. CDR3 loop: CASSYRGREDYTF. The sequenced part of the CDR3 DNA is TGCGCCAGCAGTTACAGGGGGCGAGAGGAC. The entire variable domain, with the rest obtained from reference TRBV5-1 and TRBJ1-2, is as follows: KAGVTQTPRYLIKTRGQQVTLSCSPISGHRSVSWYQQTPGQGLQFLFEYFSETQRNKGNFPGRFSGRQFSNSRSEMNVSTLELGDSALYLCASSYRGREDYTFGSGTRLTVV.

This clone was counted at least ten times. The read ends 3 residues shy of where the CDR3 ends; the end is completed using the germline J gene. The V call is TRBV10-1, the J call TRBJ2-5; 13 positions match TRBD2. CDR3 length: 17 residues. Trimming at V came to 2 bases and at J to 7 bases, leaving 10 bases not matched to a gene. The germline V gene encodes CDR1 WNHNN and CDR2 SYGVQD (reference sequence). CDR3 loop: CASSETSGGDSSGTQYF. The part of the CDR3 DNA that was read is TGCGCCAGCAGTGAGACTAGCGGGGGGGATTCCTCAGGGACC.

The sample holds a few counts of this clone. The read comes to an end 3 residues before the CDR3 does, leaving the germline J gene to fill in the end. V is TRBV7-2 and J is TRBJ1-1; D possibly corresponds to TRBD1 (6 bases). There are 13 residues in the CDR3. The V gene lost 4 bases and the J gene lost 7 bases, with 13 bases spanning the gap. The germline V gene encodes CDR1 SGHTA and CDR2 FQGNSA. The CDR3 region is CASSYRDTYEAFF. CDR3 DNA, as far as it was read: TGTGCCAGCAGCTACCGGGACACCTATGAA.

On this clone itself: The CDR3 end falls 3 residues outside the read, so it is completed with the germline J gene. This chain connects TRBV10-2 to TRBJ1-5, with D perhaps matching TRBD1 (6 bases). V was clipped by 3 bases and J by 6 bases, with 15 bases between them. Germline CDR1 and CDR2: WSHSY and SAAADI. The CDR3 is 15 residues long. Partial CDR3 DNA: TGCGCCAGCAGTGATACAGGGCGGAGAGGTCAGCCC. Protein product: CASSDTGRRGQP. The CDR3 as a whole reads CASSDTGRRGQPQHF.

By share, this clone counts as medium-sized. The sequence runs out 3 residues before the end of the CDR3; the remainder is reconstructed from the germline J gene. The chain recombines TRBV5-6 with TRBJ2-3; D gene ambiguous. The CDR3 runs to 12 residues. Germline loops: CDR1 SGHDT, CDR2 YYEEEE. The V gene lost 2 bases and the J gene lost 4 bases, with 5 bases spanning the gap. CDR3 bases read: TGTGCCAGCAGCTTATCGTCAGATACG. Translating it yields CASSLSSDT. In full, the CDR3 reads CASSLSSDTQYF. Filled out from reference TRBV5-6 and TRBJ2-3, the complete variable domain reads DAGVTQSPTHLIKTRGQQVTLRCSPKSGHDTVSWYQQALGQGPQFIFQYYEEEERQRGNFPDRFSGHQFPNYSSELNVNALLLGDSALYLCASSLSSDTQYFGPGTRLTVL.

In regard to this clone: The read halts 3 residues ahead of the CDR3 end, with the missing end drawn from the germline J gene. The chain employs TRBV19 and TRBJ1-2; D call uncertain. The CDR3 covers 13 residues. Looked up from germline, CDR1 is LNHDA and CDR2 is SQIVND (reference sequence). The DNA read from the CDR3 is TGTGCCAGTAGTCCGGGTTCGAACTACGAC. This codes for CASSPGSNYD. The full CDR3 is CASSPGSNYDYTF.

This CDR3 reads CASSPGGGGAGADTYTF. CDR3 DNA, as far as it was read: TGTGCCAGCTCACCAGGGGGCGGGGGAGCCGGAGCAGATACC. The V and J genes are TRBV18 and TRBJ1-2, with TRBD1 as a possible D gene (6 bases). With the read ending 3 residues before the CDR3 end, the germline J gene is used to fill in that end. CDR3 size: 17 residues. Germline CDR1 is KGHSH and CDR2 is LQKENI.

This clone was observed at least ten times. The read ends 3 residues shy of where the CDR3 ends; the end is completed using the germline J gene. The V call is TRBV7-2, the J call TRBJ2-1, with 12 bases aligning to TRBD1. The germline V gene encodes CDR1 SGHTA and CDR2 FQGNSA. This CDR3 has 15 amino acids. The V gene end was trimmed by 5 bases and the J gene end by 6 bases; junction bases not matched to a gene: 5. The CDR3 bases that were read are TGTGCCAGCAGCCGGGGACAGGGGGCGCCCAATGAG. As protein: CASSRGQGAPNE. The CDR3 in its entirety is CASSRGQGAPNEQFF.

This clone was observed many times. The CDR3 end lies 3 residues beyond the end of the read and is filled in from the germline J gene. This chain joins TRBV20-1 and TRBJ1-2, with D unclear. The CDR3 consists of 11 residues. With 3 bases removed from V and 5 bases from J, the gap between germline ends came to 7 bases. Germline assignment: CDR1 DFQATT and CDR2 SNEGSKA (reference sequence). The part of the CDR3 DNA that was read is TGCAGTGCTAGTAACTTTTATGGC. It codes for CSASNFYG. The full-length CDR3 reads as CSASNFYGYTF.

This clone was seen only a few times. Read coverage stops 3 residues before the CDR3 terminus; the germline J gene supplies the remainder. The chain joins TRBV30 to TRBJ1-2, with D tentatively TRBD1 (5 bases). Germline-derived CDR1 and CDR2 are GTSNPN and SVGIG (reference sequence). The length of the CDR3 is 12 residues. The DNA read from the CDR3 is TGTGCCTGGACCCCCAGGGCGGGGGAC. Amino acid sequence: CAWTPRAGD. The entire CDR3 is CAWTPRAGDYTF.

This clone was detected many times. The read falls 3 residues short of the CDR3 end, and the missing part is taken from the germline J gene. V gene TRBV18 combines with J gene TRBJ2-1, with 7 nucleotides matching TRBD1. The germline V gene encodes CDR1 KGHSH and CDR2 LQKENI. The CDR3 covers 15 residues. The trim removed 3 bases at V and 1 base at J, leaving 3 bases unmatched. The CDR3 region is CASSPDRASYNEQFF. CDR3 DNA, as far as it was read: TGTGCCAGCTCACCCGACAGGGCATCCTACAATGAG.

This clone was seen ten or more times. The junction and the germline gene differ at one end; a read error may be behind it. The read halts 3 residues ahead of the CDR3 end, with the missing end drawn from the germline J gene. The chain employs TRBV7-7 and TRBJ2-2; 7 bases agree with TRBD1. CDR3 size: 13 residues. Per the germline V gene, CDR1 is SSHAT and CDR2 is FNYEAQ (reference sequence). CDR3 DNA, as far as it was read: TGTGCTAGCAGCCCAGACAGGGCCGGGGAG. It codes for CASSPDRAGE. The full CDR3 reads CASSPDRAGELFF. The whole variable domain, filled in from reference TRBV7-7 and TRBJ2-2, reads GAGVSQSPRYKVTKRGQDVTLRCDPISSHATLYWYQQALGQGPEFLTYFNYEAQPDKSGLPSDRFSAERPEGSISTLTIQRTEQRDSAMYRCASSPDRAGELFFGEGSRLTVL.

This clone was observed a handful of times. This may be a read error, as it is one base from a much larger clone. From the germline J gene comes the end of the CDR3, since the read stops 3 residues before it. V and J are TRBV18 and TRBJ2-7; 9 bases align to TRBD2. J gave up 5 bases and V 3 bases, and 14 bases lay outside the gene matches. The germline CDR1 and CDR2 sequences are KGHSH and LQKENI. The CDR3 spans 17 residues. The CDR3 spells CASSPVATLAGEHEQYF. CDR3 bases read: TGTGCCAGCTCACCTGTCGCTACTTTAGCGGGAGAGCACGAG.

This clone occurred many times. The CDR3 bases that were read are TGCAGTGCATGGGCTAGCGGGATCAACAATGAG. Its translation is CSAWASGINNE. The complete CDR3 protein is CSAWASGINNEQFF. V usage is TRBV20-1 and J usage is TRBJ2-1; 9 bases line up with TRBD2. The read comes to an end 3 residues before the CDR3 does, leaving the germline J gene to fill in the end. This CDR3 has 14 residues. Germline V gene lookup returns CDR1 DFQATT and CDR2 SNEGSKA (reference sequence). V trimming: 6 bases; J trimming: 5 bases; junction bases outside the gene matches: 8.

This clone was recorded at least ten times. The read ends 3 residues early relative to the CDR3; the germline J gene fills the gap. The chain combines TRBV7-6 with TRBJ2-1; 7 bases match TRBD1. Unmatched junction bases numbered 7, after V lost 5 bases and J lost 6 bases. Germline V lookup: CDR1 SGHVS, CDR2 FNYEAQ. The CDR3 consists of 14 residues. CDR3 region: CASSPRQGPNEQFF. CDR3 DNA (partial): TGTGCCAGCAGCCCGAGACAGGGTCCCAATGAG.

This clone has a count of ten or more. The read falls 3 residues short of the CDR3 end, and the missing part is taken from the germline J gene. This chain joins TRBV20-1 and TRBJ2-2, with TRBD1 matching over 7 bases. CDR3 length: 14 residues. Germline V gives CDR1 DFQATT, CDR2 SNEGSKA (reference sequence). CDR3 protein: CSARVVGGGEKLFF. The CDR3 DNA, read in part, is TGCAGTGCTAGAGTGGTAGGGGGCGGTGAAAAG.

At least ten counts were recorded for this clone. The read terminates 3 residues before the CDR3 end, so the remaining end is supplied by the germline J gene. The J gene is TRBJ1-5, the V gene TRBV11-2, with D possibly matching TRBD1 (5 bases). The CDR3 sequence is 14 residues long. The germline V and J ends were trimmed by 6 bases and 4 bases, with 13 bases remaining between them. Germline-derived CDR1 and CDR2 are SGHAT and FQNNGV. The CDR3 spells CASSLRGGNQPQHF. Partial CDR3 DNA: TGTGCCAGCAGTCTTAGGGGAGGAAATCAGCCC. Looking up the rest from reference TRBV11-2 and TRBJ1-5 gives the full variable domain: EAGVAQSPRYKIIEKRQSVAFWCNPISGHATLYWYQQILGQGPKLLIQFQNNGVVDDSQLPKDRFSAERLKGVDSTLKIQPAKLEDSAVYLCASSLRGGNQPQHFGDGTRLSIL.

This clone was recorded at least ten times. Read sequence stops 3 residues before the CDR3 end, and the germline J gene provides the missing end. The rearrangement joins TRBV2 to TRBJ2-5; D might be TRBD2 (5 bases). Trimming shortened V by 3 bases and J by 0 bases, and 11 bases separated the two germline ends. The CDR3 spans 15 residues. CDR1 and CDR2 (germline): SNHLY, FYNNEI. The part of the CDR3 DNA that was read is TGTGCCAGCAGTGAGAGACGGGGTAACCAAGAGACC. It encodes CASSERRGNQET. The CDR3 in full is CASSERRGNQETQYF.

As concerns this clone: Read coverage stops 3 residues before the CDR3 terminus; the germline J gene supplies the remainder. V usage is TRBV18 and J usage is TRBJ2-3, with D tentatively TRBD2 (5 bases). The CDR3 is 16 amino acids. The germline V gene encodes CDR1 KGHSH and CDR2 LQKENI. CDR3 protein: CASSPLGRSLGETQYF. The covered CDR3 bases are TGTGCCAGCTCACCACTCGGTAGGAGTCTCGGGGAGACG.

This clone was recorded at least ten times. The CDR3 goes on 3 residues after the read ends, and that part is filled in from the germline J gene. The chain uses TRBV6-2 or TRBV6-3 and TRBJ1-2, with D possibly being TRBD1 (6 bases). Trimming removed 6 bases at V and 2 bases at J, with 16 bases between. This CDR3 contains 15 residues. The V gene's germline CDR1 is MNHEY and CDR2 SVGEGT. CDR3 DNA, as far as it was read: TGTGCCAGCAGCCCCCCCGACAGGCCCAACTATGGC. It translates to CASSPPDRPNYG. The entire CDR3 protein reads CASSPPDRPNYGYTF.